This is a list of T cell receptor beta chains from one sample in a study of cytomegalovirus exposure and HLA in healthy donors. Clones were sequenced by immunoSEQ multiplex PCR, and TCRdb holds only the in-frame ones, with some missing. The profile shows roughly 110,000 clones, around 80% of them singletons. The source material was PBMCs. The receptors shown here come from a woman under 30 in good health and CMV-seropositive. CDR3s include the opening cysteine and the closing phenylalanine or tryptophan. The order of the fields is CDR3 length, clone size, D gene, V gene, J gene, CDR3 DNA, CDR3 protein. D genes are given only for firm matches. A row's size may be missing; if present it is once, few, many or a size class.

15	NA	TRBD1	TRBV19	TRBJ1-2	TGTGCCAGTAGTGGGGACAGGGGGACAGTCTATGGCTACACCTTC	CASSGDRGTVYGYTF
14	NA	NA	TRBV7-9	TRBJ1-1	TGTGCCAGCAGAGGAGATGGGACTTACACTGAAGCTTTCTTT	CASRGDGTYTEAFF
14	NA	TRBD1	TRBV6-5	TRBJ1-1	TGTGCCAGCAGCCGAACAGGGGGGAGGGCTGAAGCTTTCTTT	CASSRTGGRAEAFF
13	NA	TRBD1	TRBV28	TRBJ2-2	TGTGCCAGCAGCAGGACAGGAACCGGGGAGCTGTTTTTT	CASSRTGTGELFF
12	few	NA	TRBV5-1	TRBJ2-1	TGCGCCAGCAGCTTGGCTGCGTATGAGCAGTTCTTC	CASSLAAYEQFF
15	NA	NA	TRBV28	TRBJ1-2	NA	CASSSSTGGEYGYTF
15	once	NA	TRBV18	TRBJ1-2	TGTGCCAGCTCACATTGGACAGTAAAGAGGCTTGGCTACACCTTC	CASSHWTVKRLGYTF
17	NA	TRBD1	TRBV7-9	TRBJ2-3	TGTGCCAGCAGCCCAAACTTTTCAGGGGGCGGCACAGATACGCAGTATTTT	CASSPNFSGGGTDTQYF
14	NA	NA	TRBV27	TRBJ2-3	TGTGCCTCAGCGCAGGTCTCTGCGGGAGATACGCAGTATTTT	CASAQVSAGDTQYF
15	NA	TRBD2	TRBV11-2	TRBJ2-2	TGTGCCAGCAGCGCTGGACTAGCGCGCACCGGGGAGCTGTTTTTT	CASSAGLARTGELFF
15	NA	NA	TRBV6-5	TRBJ2-1	TGTGCCAGCAGTTATCGGGACTCTGGCTACAATGAGCAGTTCTTC	CASSYRDSGYNEQFF
16	NA	NA	TRBV4-1	TRBJ2-1	TGCGCCAGCAGCCAAGTGGTTTGGGGAGTGGGAAATGAGCAGTTCTTC	CASSQVVWGVGNEQFF
15	NA	NA	TRBV4-1	TRBJ1-5	TGCGCCAGCAGCCGCGACCCTTATGGGCTTCAGCCCCAGCATTTT	CASSRDPYGLQPQHF
14	NA	NA	TRBV11-2	TRBJ1-2	TGTGCCAGCAGCTCCCGCGCGGGGATATATGGCTACACCTTC	CASSSRAGIYGYTF
15	NA	TRBD2	TRBV7-7	TRBJ2-5	TGTGCTAGCAGCTTGACTAGCGGGAACTGGGAGACCCAGTACTTC	CASSLTSGNWETQYF
16	NA	TRBD2	TRBV5-6	TRBJ2-7	TGTGCCAGCAGCCCCAGGGGGGCGGGAGGGTTTTGGGAGCAGTACTTC	CASSPRGAGGFWEQYF
12	few	NA	TRBV7-3	TRBJ2-5	TGTGCCAGCAGCTCCCCGACTGAGACCCAGTACTTC	CASSSPTETQYF
14	NA	TRBD2	TRBV6-4	TRBJ2-1	TGTGCCAGCAGTGATCCGGGAGGCGCCAATGAGCAGTTCTTC	CASSDPGGANEQFF
15	NA	TRBD1	TRBV28	TRBJ1-5	TGTGCCAGCAGTTTACCAGGGGGCGCATGGCAGCCCCAGCATTTT	CASSLPGGAWQPQHF
19	NA	NA	TRBV21-1	TRBJ2-1	TGTGCCAGCAGCACCGCTTTCATTCTAGCGGGAGTAACCTACAATGAGCAGTTCTTC	CASSTAFILAGVTYNEQFF
13	NA	TRBD1	TRBV4-1	TRBJ2-5	TGCGCCAGCAGCCGGGACAGCGAAGAGACCCAGTACTTC	CASSRDSEETQYF
15	NA	NA	TRBV10-3	TRBJ1-2	TGTGCCATCAGTTCGGGTCGAGACCTACCTTATGGCTACACCTTC	CAISSGRDLPYGYTF
16	NA	TRBD2	TRBV9	TRBJ2-7	TGTGCCAGCAGCGGAGGGCGACTAGCGGGAAGCTACGAGCAGTACTTC	CASSGGRLAGSYEQYF
17	NA	TRBD2	TRBV18	TRBJ2-1	TGTGCCAGCTCACCATCCCTGACTAGCAGTTCCTACAATGAGCAGTTCTTC	CASSPSLTSSSYNEQFF
13	few	TRBD1	TRBV6-5	TRBJ1-1	TGTGCCAGCAGTTGGGACAGGGATACTGAAGCTTTCTTT	CASSWDRDTEAFF
15	NA	TRBD2	TRBV9	TRBJ2-5	TGTGCCAGCAGCCCCTTATTGCGGGAGGGTGAGACCCAGTACTTC	CASSPLLREGETQYF
16	NA	NA	TRBV5-1	TRBJ2-2	TGCGCCAGCAGCTTGGAACTTATACGGAACACCGGGGAGCTGTTTTTT	CASSLELIRNTGELFF
15	NA	TRBD2	TRBV6-6	TRBJ2-1	TGTGCCAGCAGCCTAGGGACTAGCGGGAGGGATGAGCAGTTCTTC	CASSLGTSGRDEQFF
12	NA	TRBD1	TRBV6-1	TRBJ2-5	TGTGCCAGCAGTGCAGGGGGCGAGACCCAGTACTTC	CASSAGGETQYF
13	NA	NA	TRBV2	TRBJ2-3	TGTGCCAGCATGGCCTTGATATCCTATACGCAGTATTTT	CASMALISYTQYF
14	NA	NA	TRBV28	TRBJ2-7	TGTGCCAGCATGTCCGGGACACGCTCGGGTGAGCAGTACTTC	CASMSGTRSGEQYF
14	NA	TRBD1	TRBV6-5	TRBJ1-4	TGTGCCAGCGGACTGACAGGGGCGCATGAAAAACTGTTTTTT	CASGLTGAHEKLFF
17	NA	TRBD1	TRBV4-1	TRBJ2-1	TGCGCCAGCAGCCCCACAGGGGCCCTAAACCCCTACAATGAGCAGTTCTTC	CASSPTGALNPYNEQFF
11	few	NA	TRBV6-6	TRBJ1-1	TGTGCCAGCAGTCCGGACACTGAAGCTTTCTTT	CASSPDTEAFF
17	few	TRBD1	TRBV30	TRBJ1-1	TGTGCCTGGAGTGCTCGGACAGGGATTTATGTTGGCACTGAAGCTTTCTTT	CAWSARTGIYVGTEAFF
14	once	TRBD1	TRBV10-3	TRBJ2-7	TGTGCCATCAGTGGTGCGAGGGGGCAAGGCGAGCAGTACTTC	CAISGARGQGEQYF
15	NA	TRBD1	TRBV28	TRBJ2-5	TGTGCCAGCAGTGTAACGGGGGACAGGGTCGAGACCCAGTACTTC	CASSVTGDRVETQYF
11	NA	TRBD1	TRBV30	TRBJ1-1	TGTGCCTGGGAACAGGGGTCTGAAGCTTTCTTT	CAWEQGSEAFF
14	NA	TRBD1	TRBV5-4	TRBJ1-3	TGTGCCAGCAGCTTCACAGGGGCCGGAAACACCATATATTTT	CASSFTGAGNTIYF
15	NA	TRBD1	TRBV19	TRBJ1-1	TGTGCCAGTAGCAGACAGGAAGCAGGGGGCACTGAAGCTTTCTTT	CASSRQEAGGTEAFF
14	NA	TRBD1	TRBV2	TRBJ1-2	TGTGCCAGCAGTAATGAGGGACAGGGTTTTGGCTACACCTTC	CASSNEGQGFGYTF
16	NA	TRBD2	TRBV5-1	TRBJ2-5	TGCGCCAGCAGCCCGCGTGATAGCGGGATCCAAGAGACCCAGTACTTC	CASSPRDSGIQETQYF
16	few	NA	TRBV7-6	TRBJ2-3	TGTGCCAGCAGCTCGCGGCTGGGCGGGGGCACAGATACGCAGTATTTT	CASSSRLGGGTDTQYF
16	NA	NA	TRBV5-1	TRBJ2-3	TGCGCCAGCAGCTTGGGACCGGGAGAGAGGACAGATACGCAGTATTTT	CASSLGPGERTDTQYF
13	NA	NA	TRBV5-8	TRBJ1-2	TGTGCCAGCAGCTTGGCGGGTGACTATGGCTACACCTTC	CASSLAGDYGYTF
13	NA	NA	TRBV6-1	TRBJ1-4	TGTGCCAGCAGTGAAGCCCTGAATGAAAAACTGTTTTTT	CASSEALNEKLFF
12	NA	TRBD1	TRBV27	TRBJ1-2	TGTGCCAGCAGCCCACAGGGGAGCGGCTACACCTTC	CASSPQGSGYTF
17	once	TRBD1	TRBV25-1	TRBJ2-6	TGTGCCAGCAGTGGTGACAGGGGGCGCTCTGGGGCCAACGTCCTGACTTTC	CASSGDRGRSGANVLTF
13	NA	NA	TRBV10-3	TRBJ1-1	TGTGCCATCAGTGAAACCCGGTTCACTGAAGCTTTCTTT	CAISETRFTEAFF
15	NA	TRBD1	TRBV7-9	TRBJ1-5	TGTGCCAGCAGCACGTCAACGGGACAGAATCAGCCCCAGCATTTT	CASSTSTGQNQPQHF
11	few	NA	TRBV20-1	TRBJ1-4	TGCAGTGCGCTAGATGGGGAAAAACTGTTTTTT	CSALDGEKLFF